The 27 T cell receptor beta chains below come from one sample, sequenced in a study of molecular identifiers for immune sequencing clone quantification. TCRdb passed the PCR reads through MiXCR, listing each CDR3 protein once. The sample has 300,000 to 350,000 distinct CDR3 sequences; around a fifth are singletons. The sequencing input was naive CD8+ T cells from blood, with Jurkat cell RNA spiked in. Indicated subset: FACS-sorted CD8+CD4-CCR7+CD45RA+ naive T cells. These receptors originate from a human donor in good health. Some libraries in this study had Jurkat cell RNA spiked in.

This clonotype was seen at least ten times. The chain combines TRBV6-5 with TRBJ2-7; weak D call: TRBD1 (5 bases). Germline lookup yields CDR1 MNHEY and CDR2 SVGAGI. Trimming took off 2 bases at V and 3 bases at J, with 8 bases between the two ends. The CDR3 extends over 13 amino acids. Written as DNA, the CDR3 is TGTGCCAGCAGTTACGACAGTATCTACGAGCAGTACTTC. Translation gives CASSYDSIYEQYF.

This clonotype was detected once. A read error may explain this, as a much larger clone is one base away. The chain joins TRBV19 to TRBJ2-1; D gene unclear. This CDR3 is 11 amino acids long. Germline CDR1 LNHDA, CDR2 SQIVND (reference sequence). Between the trimmed V and J ends, which lost 6 bases and 8 bases, there was a span of 8 bases. CDR3 bases: TGTGCCAGTAGCTTGCCCGATGAGCAGTTCTTC. Protein sequence: CASSLPDEQFF.

As concerns this clonotype: This may be a read error, as it is one base from a much larger clone. V is TRBV4-3 and J is TRBJ2-7; TRBD1 might be the D (5 bases). In germline, CDR1 is LGHNA, CDR2 YSLEER. The CDR3 is 15 residues long. The CDR3: CASSQDLAGSYGQYF. CDR3 nucleotide sequence: TGCGCCAGCAGCCAAGATCTCGCAGGGTCCTACGGGCAGTACTTC.

Note on this clonotype: This clone may be a read error of a much larger clone one base away. This sequence joins TRBV6-5 and TRBJ2-7, with TRBD2 identical over 7 bases. This CDR3 has 15 amino acids. CDR1 and CDR2 (germline): MNHEY, SVGAGI. CDR3 in amino acids: CASGYSTRGNYEQYF. The CDR3, as DNA: TGTGCCAGCGGTTACTCGACGCGGGGGAACTACGAGCAGTACTTC.

Note on this clonotype: This could be a read error, since a much larger clone is one nucleotide away. V is TRBV5-6 and J is TRBJ1-1, with D unclear. There are 17 residues in the CDR3. Germline V CDR1 and CDR2: SGHDT, YYEEEE. CDR3 sequence reads: CASSYQPGSLMNTEVFF. As DNA, the CDR3 is TGTGCCAGCAGCTATCAACCCGGGTCTTTAATGAACACTGAAGTTTTCTTT. The full variable domain, completed using reference TRBV5-6 and TRBJ1-1, is DAGVTQSPTHLIKTRGQQVTLRCSPKSGHDTVSWYQQALGQGPQFIFQYYEEEERQRGNFPDRFSGHQFPNYSSELNVNALLLGDSALYLCASSYQPGSLMNTEVFFGQGTRLTVV.

Comment on this clonotype: A clone one base away is much larger, so this may be a read error. V is TRBV7-9 and J is TRBJ1-1; D may be TRBD1 (5 bases). CDR1 and CDR2 from the germline V gene are SEHNR and FQNEAQ (reference sequence). The CDR3 sequence is 16 residues long. The CDR3 is CASSPVLEGPNAEAFF. CDR3 sequence (DNA): TGTGCCAGCAGCCCCGTGTTGGAGGGACCGAACGCTGAAGCTTTCTTT. The full variable domain, its missing parts supplied by reference TRBV7-9 and TRBJ1-1, is DTGVSQNPRHKITKRGQNVTFRCDPISEHNRLYWYRQTLGQGPEFLTYFQNEAQLEKSRLLSDRFSAERPKGSFSTLEIQRTEQGDSAMYLCASSPVLEGPNAEAFFGQGTRLTVV.

There are many counts of this clonotype. This chain connects TRBV24-1 to TRBJ2-2, with 7 nucleotides matching TRBD1. J lost 5 bases, V lost 5 bases, and 7 bases had no gene match. From germline, CDR1 is KGHDR and CDR2 SFDVKD. This CDR3 is 15 amino acids long. The chain's CDR3 is CATSVGQVATGELFF. The CDR3 coding sequence is TGTGCCACCAGTGTCGGACAGGTGGCGACCGGGGAGCTGTTTTTT.

The J gene is TRBJ2-3, the V gene TRBV5-8; TRBD1 is a possible D gene (6 bases). The CDR3 totals 15 residues. The V gene's germline CDR1 is SGHTS and CDR2 YDEGEE. Trimming removed 4 bases at V and 5 bases at J, with 17 bases between. CDR3: CASSLRGPTRDTQYF. The CDR3 bases are TGTGCCAGCAGCCTCAGGGGACCCACGAGAGATACGCAGTATTTT. Full variable domain (missing parts from reference TRBV5-8 and TRBJ2-3): EAGVTQSPTHLIKTRGQQATLRCSPISGHTSVYWYQQALGLGLQFLLWYDEGEERNRGNFPPRFSGRQFPNYSSELNVNALELEDSALYLCASSLRGPTRDTQYFGPGTRLTVL.

This clonotype came up many times. At one end, the junction sequence differs from germline, possibly due to a read error. The chain recombines TRBV6-5 with TRBJ2-7; perhaps D is TRBD1 or TRBD2 (6 bases each). Germline V CDR1 and CDR2: MNHEY, SVGAGI. The CDR3 is 12 residues long. Written as DNA, the CDR3 is TGTGCCAGCAGTTATTCGGGGGCACAATGGGGCTTC. Residues: CASSYSGAQWGF.

This clonotype has at least ten counts. The CDR3 loop is CASSSGQELYEQYF. CDR3 bases: TGTGCCAGCAGCTCGGGACAGGAGCTTTACGAGCAGTACTTC. V is TRBV5-6 and J is TRBJ2-7; TRBD1 matches at 8 bases. In germline, CDR1 is SGHDT, CDR2 YYEEEE. CDR3 length equals 14 residues. The J segment lost 4 bases and the V segment lost 3 bases, leaving 6 bases of the junction unmatched.

In its sample, this clonotype was seen once. An end of the junction differs from the germline gene, which may be a read error. The CDR3 DNA reads TGCAGTGCTAGAGCCAATCTTGGAAGCCTCTACGAGCAGCACTTC. This sequence encodes CSARANLGSLYEQHF. The chain combines TRBV20-1 with TRBJ2-7, with no clear D. CDR1 and CDR2 from the germline V gene are DFQATT and SNEGSKA (reference sequence). There are 15 residues in the CDR3.

This clonotype has only a few counts. The chain links TRBV27 to TRBJ1-5; D gene uncertain. V lost 6 bases, J lost 3 bases, and 9 bases lay in between. The CDR3 covers 13 residues. Germline loops: CDR1 MNHEY, CDR2 SMNVEV (reference sequence). The CDR3 loop reads CASRGPPNQPQHF. DNA for the CDR3: TGTGCCAGCAGAGGTCCTCCCAATCAGCCCCAGCATTTT.

This clonotype was observed many times. The chain has TRBV4-3 and TRBJ2-5; TRBD1 might be the D (6 bases). In germline, CDR1 is LGHNA, CDR2 YSLEER. CDR3 size: 15 residues. V dropped 0 bases and J dropped 5 bases, with 13 bases sitting between them. For the CDR3, the DNA is TGCGCCAGCAGCCAAGAGGCCAGGGGTGCTGAGACCCAGTACTTC. Amino acids: CASSQEARGAETQYF.

This clonotype was recorded many times. This rearrangement joins TRBV5-6 to TRBJ2-7, with 8 bases fitting TRBD1. The CDR3 has 14 residues. In germline, CDR1 is SGHDT, CDR2 YYEEEE. J lost 6 bases, V lost 0 bases, and 5 bases had no gene match. CDR3 sequence (DNA): TGTGCCAGCAGCTTGGAGGGACAGGTCGTCGAGCAGTACTTC. Protein: CASSLEGQVVEQYF.

The chain uses TRBV7-9 and TRBJ1-4; perhaps TRBD1 as D (6 bases). Germline V gene sequence: CDR1 SEHNR, CDR2 FQNEAQ (reference sequence). The V end lost 0 bases, the J end lost 4 bases, and 12 bases lay between the germline ends. CDR3 length: 16 residues. CDR3 sequence reads: CASSLASQGINEKLFF. CDR3 in DNA: TGTGCCAGCAGCTTAGCCAGCCAGGGGATTAATGAAAAACTGTTTTTT.

A few counts support this clonotype. This chain connects TRBV6-2 or TRBV6-3 to TRBJ2-7; D gene ambiguous. With 2 bases removed from V and 2 bases from J, the gap between germline ends came to 10 bases. CDR3 length equals 14 residues. Germline lookup yields CDR1 MNHEY and CDR2 SVGEGT. CDR3 coding DNA: TGTGCCAGCAGTTACCTGGGCCGCCCCTACGAGCAGTACTTC. Protein sequence: CASSYLGRPYEQYF.

On this clonotype itself: A much larger clonotype is one base distant, so this may be a read error. V gene TRBV7-9 combines with J gene TRBJ1-1; 7 nucleotides align to TRBD1. CDR3 length: 13 amino acids. The V gene's germline CDR1 is SEHNR and CDR2 FQNEAQ (reference sequence). The V gene end was trimmed by 5 bases and the J gene end by 7 bases; junction bases not matched to a gene: 7. CDR3 in DNA: TGTGCCAGCAGCAACGACAGGGTCCTTGAAGCTTTCTTT. Translation: CASSNDRVLEAFF.

A remark on this clonotype: A much larger clone differs by one base, so this may be a read error. The gene calls are TRBV9 and TRBJ2-7; 8 bases are shared with TRBD2. Germline V CDR1 and CDR2: SGDLS, YYNGEE. The CDR3 covers 14 residues. CDR3 nucleotide sequence: TGTGCCAGCAGCGTAGCGGGGGGGGAGTACGAGCAGCACTTC. It specifies CASSVAGGEYEQHF. The full variable domain, with the rest looked up from reference TRBV9 and TRBJ2-7, is DSGVTQTPKHLITATGQRVTLRCSPRSGDLSVYWYQQSLDQGLQFLIQYYNGEERAKGNILERFSAQQFPDLHSELNLSSLELGDSALYFCASSVAGGEYEQHFGPGTRLTVT.

This clonotype came up many times. This rearrangement joins TRBV20-1 to TRBJ2-3; TRBD2 aligns across 8 bases. J was trimmed by 0 bases and V by 0 bases; bases with no gene match: 8. CDR1 DFQATT and CDR2 SNEGSKA come from the germline V gene (reference sequence). This CDR3 spans 17 amino acids. CDR3 in DNA: TGCAGTGCTAGAGATTTGAGCGGGAGTGCTAGCACAGATACGCAGTATTTT. It yields the protein CSARDLSGSASTDTQYF.

Concerning this clonotype itself: Just one base apart from a much larger clone, this may be a read error. This sequence joins TRBV25-1 and TRBJ2-7, with a weak D call TRBD1 (5 bases). The CDR3 contains 14 residues. The germline CDR1 and CDR2 sequences are MGHDK and SYGVNS. CDR3 sequence: CAGSEWGGRVEQYF. The CDR3 DNA sequence: TGTGCCGGCAGTGAATGGGGTGGCAGGGTCGAGCAGTACTTC.

This clonotype was counted once. V usage is TRBV2 and J usage is TRBJ1-1; D is perhaps TRBD1 (6 bases). Germline loops: CDR1 SNHLY, CDR2 FYNNEI. The CDR3 loop spans 16 amino acids. V lost 6 bases, J lost 7 bases, and 24 bases lay in between. CDR3 sequence reads: CASSQGQGIKYIEAFF. Written as DNA, the CDR3 is TGTGCCAGCAGCCAGGGTCAGGGGATTAAGTACATTGAAGCTTTCTTT.

A note on this clonotype: The final CDR3 position lacks the conserved phenylalanine or tryptophan, pointing to a likely read error. The J gene is TRBJ2-6, the V gene TRBV7-9; D gene uncertain. V lost 4 bases, J lost 0 bases, and 7 bases lay in between. The germline gives CDR1 SEHNR, CDR2 FQNEAQ (reference sequence). The CDR3 runs to 15 residues. CDR3 nucleotides: TGTGCCAGCAGCTCAGAATTCTCTGGGGCCAACGTCCTGACTCTC. Amino acid sequence: CASSSEFSGANVLTL.

This clonotype came up many times. The rearrangement joins TRBV7-9 to TRBJ2-5; TRBD2 matches 8 bases. Germline V gives CDR1 SEHNR, CDR2 FQNEAQ (reference sequence). CDR3 length: 14 amino acids. Trimming removed 5 bases from V and 1 base from J; junction bases left unmatched: 3. CDR3 in DNA: TGTGCCAGCAGCCATCTAGCGGGCCAAGAGACCCAGTACTTC. Its translation is CASSHLAGQETQYF.

This clonotype was seen just once. Given a much more abundant clone one base away, this may be a read error. V gene TRBV5-5 combines with J gene TRBJ2-6, with D unclear. Germline V gives CDR1 SGHKS, CDR2 YYEKEE (reference sequence). V gave up 5 bases and J gave up 0 bases, with 9 bases separating them. The CDR3 spans 15 residues. Written as DNA, the CDR3 is TGTGCCAGCAGTCCGGCCTTCTCTGGGGCCAACGTCCTGACTTTC. This translates into CASSPAFSGANVLTF. The full variable domain, rest sourced from reference TRBV5-5 and TRBJ2-6, is DAGVTQSPTHLIKTRGQQVTLRCSPISGHKSVSWYQQVLGQGPQFIFQYYEKEERGRGNFPDRFSARQFPNYSSELNVNALLLGDSALYLCASSPAFSGANVLTFGAGSRLTVL.

The CDR3 spells CSAQGDSNQPQHF. The CDR3 DNA is TGCAGTGCTCAGGGGGACAGCAATCAGCCCCAGCATTTT. The V call is TRBV20-1, the J call TRBJ1-5, with 7 bases matching TRBD1. The CDR3 is made up of 13 amino acids. Per germline, CDR1 DFQATT and CDR2 SNEGSKA (reference sequence). The junction had 2 bases not matched to a gene; V was cut back by 5 bases and J by 1 base.

In this sample, this clonotype turned up many times. V is TRBV5-6 and J is TRBJ1-5; D gene unclear. Looked up from germline, CDR1 is SGHDT and CDR2 is YYEEEE. V was cut by 0 bases and J by 3 bases, with 13 bases left in between. The CDR3 runs 16 residues. The chain's CDR3 is CASSLGMVSSNQPQHF. The CDR3 bases are TGTGCCAGCAGCTTGGGTATGGTCAGTTCCAATCAGCCCCAGCATTTT.

V is TRBV19 and J is TRBJ2-3; D gene ambiguous. Germline V gene lookup returns CDR1 LNHDA and CDR2 SQIVND (reference sequence). V lost 4 bases and J lost 2, with 10 bases in between. This CDR3 region has 14 residues. Written as DNA, the CDR3 is TGTGCCAGTAGTACGTACGGATCCACAGATACGCAGTATTTT. It is translated as CASSTYGSTDTQYF. Based on the CDR3 plus reference TRBV19 and TRBJ2-3, the full variable domain is DGGITQSPKYLFRKEGQNVTLSCEQNLNHDAMYWYRQDPGQGLRLIYYSQIVNDFQKGDIAEGYSVSREKKESFPLTVTSAQKNPTAFYLCASSTYGSTDTQYFGPGTRLTVL.